This T cell receptor beta chain stems from a study of molecular identifiers for immune sequencing clone quantification. Regarding the study as a whole: Barcodes shared by identical TCR molecules could lead to underestimated sizes of highly expanded clones.

This clonotype was seen only a few times. Its antigen remains unknown. From the PCR reads, TCRdb called clonotypes with MiXCR, one entry per CDR3 protein. This table holds approximately 10,000 distinct CDR3 sequences, 15% to 20% found once. The CDR3 runs to 13 residues. Trimming removed 5 bases at V and 2 bases at J, with 9 bases between. Germline V gene data show CDR1 as LGHNT and CDR2 as FRNRAP. The chain is built from TRBV12-5 and TRBJ1-1, with D unresolved. The origin of this receptor is a human donor in good health. Some libraries in this study had Jurkat cell RNA spiked in. Specimen: naive CD8+ T cells from blood, with Jurkat cell RNA spiked in. Subset in this sample: FACS-sorted CD8+CD4-CCR7+CD45RA+ naive T cells. The CDR3 is CASGPPTNTEAFF. As DNA, the CDR3 is TGTGCTAGTGGTCCGCCGACAAACACTGAAGCTTTCTTT.